This record covers a single T cell receptor (beta chain). Its antigen is currently not known. Per-nucleotide qualities are absent, and no much larger clonotype sits a single base away. This specimen comes from a study of T cell responses to AZD1222 COVID-19 vaccine (dated by TCRdb to about 2021). General notes on the study: TCR sequencing covered fewer than 250 trial participants: roughly 200 given two doses of AZD1222 and approximately 25 given two doses of MenACWY control vaccine. Trial participants were enrolled into age subgroups of 18-55, 56-69 and 70-plus years, which contained 148, 28 and 57 TCR-sequenced participants, respectively.

Beyond this particular receptor, the publication reports: No day 14 peak-response samples were available, so repertoires were characterized only after the peak T cell response. In the small 56-69-year group, the increase in depth fell short of significance, most likely because of low power. Participants were mostly white British, with more females than males. The authors suggested clonal diversity may have been underestimated. After two AZD1222 doses, spike-specific TCR breadth and depth were significantly higher than at day 0 and than in MenACWY recipients. Conclusions about previously exposed vaccinees are limited because only five to seven AZD1222 recipients were SARS-CoV-2 seropositive at baseline. Epitopes outside the regions mutated in the B.1.351 and B.1.1.7 variants were reportedly recognized by nearly half of the unique spike-specific TCRs. CD4 TCRs associated with the vaccine covered the entire spike protein, and the dominant responses were in regions 160-218 and 743-854.

The CDR3 regions of human TCRbeta chains were analyzed by immunosequencing. Processing in the source paper ran as follows. TCRs in the repertoires were matched against a reference library of SARS-CoV-2-specific TCRs that had been generated with the MIRA antigen-specificity platform. Breadth was defined as the fraction of unique TCRs that were SARS-CoV-2-associated, and depth was defined as the fraction of total T cells that were SARS-CoV-2-associated. Using the MIRA data, every spike-specific TCR was mapped to the spike region that the TCR reacted to and assigned to either a CD4 or a CD8 class. Log10-transformed breadth and depth values were compared by one-way ANOVA with Sidak's multiple comparisons tests. TCRdb re-hosts the immuneACCESS table, in-frame sequences only. Its copies lack some clones; in the studies checked, an unresolved V gene accounts for under half of them, and the cause for the rest is not known. V, J and clone size derive from that table, while D and trimming were established from the DNA sequence. The sample profile shows more than 100,000 clones; roughly 85% of them were found once. Of the sample, 6.5% to 8.5% falls within the top ten clones.

The time point tag for this specimen amounts to: about 28 days (+/-7) after the second vaccine dose. The treatment or condition label here, explained by the study, means: meningococcal conjugate vaccine given as trial control. Vaccinee samples were obtained from the UK trials COV001 and COV002, which included a single-blind randomized controlled phase 2/3 trial of AZD1222 (ChAdOx1 nCoV-19) in healthy adults. For TCRbeta chain sequencing, PBMC samples from trial participants were taken at day 0 and at day 28 after the second dose. Spanning cysteine to phenylalanine, the CDR3 consists of 13 amino acids. Here the CDR3 DNA is all that survives: 39 bases in frame from base 1. Looking up the germline V gene yields CDR1 LGHNA and CDR2 YNFKEQ. Cut back by 0 bases and 7 bases, the V and J ends lie 6 bases apart.

This specimen was peripheral blood, taken 28 days after the second dose of the MenACWY control vaccine. This clonotype was sampled from an adult who received the MenACWY meningococcal vaccine as a control. Here the chain combines TRBV4-2 and TRBJ2-2, with the D gene not confidently named. The DNA reads as follows: TGTGCCAGCAGCCAAGAGGTCAGCGGGGAGCTGTTTTTT. This sequence encodes CASSQEVSGELFF.